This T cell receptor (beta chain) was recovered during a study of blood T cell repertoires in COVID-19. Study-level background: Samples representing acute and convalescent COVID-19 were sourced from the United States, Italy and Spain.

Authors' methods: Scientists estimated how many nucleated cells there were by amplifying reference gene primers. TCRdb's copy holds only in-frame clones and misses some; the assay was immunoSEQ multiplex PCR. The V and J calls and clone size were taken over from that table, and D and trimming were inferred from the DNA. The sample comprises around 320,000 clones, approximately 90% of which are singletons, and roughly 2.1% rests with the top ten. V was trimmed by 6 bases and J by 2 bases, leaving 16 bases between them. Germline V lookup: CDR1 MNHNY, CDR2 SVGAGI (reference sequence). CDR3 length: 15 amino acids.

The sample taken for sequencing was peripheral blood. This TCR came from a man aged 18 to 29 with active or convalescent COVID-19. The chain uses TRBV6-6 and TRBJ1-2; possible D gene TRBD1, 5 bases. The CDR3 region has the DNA TGTGCCAGCAGCCCCCCCGGGGGTACCAACTATGGCTACACCTTC. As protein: CASSPPGGTNYGYTF.